Listed here is a single T cell receptor beta chain. Its antigen target is currently unknown. The input lacks base qualities; no much larger clone sits a single base away. This sample was included in a study of cytomegalovirus exposure and HLA in healthy donors (TCRdb year 2017). About the study as a whole: An earlier analysis of around 600 of the donors reported approximately 270 Gb of sequence data and some 100 million unique TCR beta sequences from roughly 180 million T cells. Roughly 290 gigabases of sequencing data and roughly 81 million unique TCR sequences made up an early release that covered over 550 HLA-typed donors. Of the 300 to 450 genotyped donors, about 80% fell in the genetic ancestry cluster associated with self-reported Caucasian donors. The study aimed to test whether cataloging public T cell receptors could reveal signatures of past pathogen exposure. The study profiled the T cell repertoires of 500 to 800 subjects by immunosequencing and related them to cytomegalovirus serostatus. Along with the approximately 700-subject first cohort, a separate validation cohort of approximately 110 different subjects was used. High-throughput TCR immunosequencing, statistical association of individual TCRs with disease status, and machine learning were combined to predict cytomegalovirus infection status. In a later analysis, previously published TCR beta repertoires from 550 to 700 donors were re-analyzed and high-resolution HLA genotyping was added so that TCR occurrence patterns could be studied. Rather than drawing on any new phenotypic data, the later analysis identified candidate immune exposures from TCR beta sequences and the way those sequences occurred across donors. To decide whether each TCR beta V gene segment behaved as functional or pseudogenic, an earlier analysis of 587 of the donors relied on high-throughput TCR beta sequencing. Donor age, sex, ethnicity and CMV serostatus were compiled together with the repertoire data. A later genetic analysis used genome-wide SNP genotypes for 398 of the 666 donors, treating that subset as a discovery cohort. Every discovery cohort repertoire had been produced on one sequencing platform. HLA typing included class I and class II loci at four-digit resolution. The number of donors typed differed by locus, with roughly 620-630 for A, B, C, DRB1 and DQB1, roughly 520 for DQA1, over 600 for DPA1, and around 430 for DPB1. Roughly five DR-DQ haplotypes were handled as single units for association and clustering, since linkage in the cohort was strong. Among roughly 400 genotyped donors of the cohort, an average of approximately 200,000 unique TCR beta nucleotide sequences was sequenced per donor, of which about 18% were non-productive.

Receptors were amplified or captured by the immunoSEQ multiplex PCR assay. For the multiplex PCR, a mixture combining 60 forward primers for TCR Vbeta segments and 13 reverse primers for TCR Jbeta segments was used. The CDR3 region of rearranged TCR beta genes was amplified from genomic DNA by a multiplex PCR assay. Amplified TCR beta libraries were sequenced as 87-base-pair reads on the Illumina HiSeq System. The paper's data handling went like this. In a later analysis, tens of millions of unique TCR beta chains were counted across the approximately 670 repertoires, and roughly 10 million of these chains were shared by at least two donors. Raw reads were error-corrected and collapsed into unique sequences with a nearest-neighbor algorithm that merged closely related sequences to remove PCR and sequencing errors. Alignment of CDR3 sequences to IMGT reference sequences was used to assign V, D and J gene segments. Each retained sequence needed at least a six-nucleotide match to both a V gene segment and a J gene segment. Rearrangements were called productive when the CDR3 lacked stop codons and stayed in frame with V and J; all others were non-productive. CDR3 was defined according to IMGT convention as the region running from the second conserved V-encoded cysteine to the conserved J-encoded phenylalanine. The earlier analysis of about 620 of the donors excluded sequences that lacked an unambiguous match to a single V gene segment. In an earlier analysis of a few hundred of the donors, V segments were called functional above 56.7% productive rearrangements and were called segregating when the between-donor standard deviation exceeded 5%. To diagnose cytomegalovirus status from the catalog of TCR beta chain sequences, a statistical classification framework was built. In a later analysis, TCR nucleotide sequences were compared against IMGT/GENE-DB human TR gene sequences so that V and J genes could be assigned. The TCRdist pipeline was used in a later analysis to assign CDR3 sequences and most-parsimonious VDJ recombination scenarios. A later analysis defined each TCR beta chain by its CDR3 amino acid sequence plus V-gene family, and excluded reads lacking a unique V-gene family. A later analysis removed 450 to 600 highly shared, low-generation-probability nucleotide sequences to deal with suspected cross-contamination and a sequencing artifact. In a later analysis, a clonal expansion index was calculated for each public chain from normalized within-repertoire ranks of inferred template counts. Generation probabilities in a later analysis came from a VDJ recombination model fitted to out-of-frame rearrangements, and those results were checked against IGoR. In a later analysis, hypergeometric tests were used to score TCR-TCR, TCR-HLA and TCR-CMV co-occurrence, with a repertoire-size bias correction applied to TCR pairs. In a later analysis, false discovery rates were estimated by permuting HLA or CMV assignments 20 times. In a later analysis, co-occurring TCRs were grouped with DBSCAN, and TCRdist sequence similarity was added when clustering was performed within HLA-allele-positive subsets. For co-occurrence clustering, repertoires with fewer than 30,000 or more than 120,000 public chains were excluded, along with roughly five repertoires with anomalous nucleotide sharing. TCRdb re-hosts the immuneACCESS table, in-frame sequences only. Its copies lack some clones; in the studies checked, an unresolved V gene accounts for under half of them, and the cause for the rest is not known. V and J calls and clone size come straight from that table; D and trimming were deduced from the DNA. This sample holds some 110,000 clones; approximately 70% were observed only once. The ten top clones hold roughly 0.79% of the sample.

Taken from cysteine to phenylalanine, the CDR3 has 16 residues. The entry retains the CDR3 DNA only, 48 bases that are in frame from base 1. V is clipped by 1 base and J by 5 bases, and the sequence between their germline boundaries is 17 bases long. Reading the germline V gene (reference sequence) gives CDR1 GTSNPN and CDR2 SVGIG. The full study reports these points: The 87-base-pair reads could not distinguish some IMGT-functional V segments, including TRBV6-2 and TRBV6-3, so those segments were excluded. For the cohort, immune exposure information was limited to CMV serostatus. In the study, approximately 150 TCR beta chains were listed as associated with cytomegalovirus. A later analysis reported that several top co-occurrence clusters appeared linked to parvovirus B19, influenza, CMV and Epstein-Barr virus. Only TCR beta chains were sequenced in this cohort, and the absence of alpha or paired-chain data limited detectable features. In a later analysis, TCR association rates were found to vary across HLA loci, with the most associated TCRs seen for DRB1 alleles and the fewest for HLA-C alleles. Strong co-occurrence of HLA alleles, especially DR and DQ, made assigning TCR associations to individual alleles difficult. While some public TCRs were present in many individuals, most TCR sequences turned up only very rarely across donors. In a later genetic analysis, fewer N-insertions in productive TCRs were reported among donors in an Asian-associated ancestry cluster than the approximately 670-donor mean. The presence/absence analyses assumed that sequencing depth was roughly uniform across donors, and that assumption may not be true. In a later analysis, 16,951 TCR beta sequences were associated with specific HLA alleles at a false discovery rate of 0.05. Three of the identified cytomegalovirus-associated TCR beta chains were confirmed in vitro to be specific for cytomegalovirus antigens. Because HLA typing was missing for some donors at each locus, association tests included only the typed subset. In an earlier analysis of 587 of the donors, most TCR beta V segments appeared in productive rearrangements about 90% or about 30% of the time, broadly matching IMGT annotations. A further reported finding was that TCR beta sequences accurately predicted the HLA-A and HLA-B alleles for most subjects in the first cohort. Cytomegalovirus status was reported to be diagnosed by the classifier with high specificity and sensitivity in both the original and validation cohorts. Because counts were too low, seventeen rarely observed V segments, including chromosome 9 orphons, were left out of the earlier analysis of 587 of the donors. A cluster of highly shared sequence variants was judged likely to represent a technical artifact of the sequencing pipeline. A later genetic analysis associated a missense DCLRE1C variant with V-gene and J-gene trimming of TCR beta chains, and an independent cohort replicated the association. Correlated functional status among segregating V segments might reflect linkage disequilibrium, but an unknown experimental factor could not be ruled out. In a later analysis, most CMV-associated TCR beta chains were found to appear HLA-restricted, with HLA associations seemingly driven largely by CMV exposure. According to the authors, the approach could potentially be generalized to other disease states and immunological phenotypes. A later analysis found that HLA-associated TCR beta chains were more clonally expanded and had lower generation probabilities than equally common non-associated chains.

In total, roughly 710 healthy bone marrow donors made up the cohort. All cohort members were sampled while nominally healthy, although unrecorded immune exposures were likely present. The donor tested CMV seronegative, placing the donor among the 350 or so seronegative members of the cohort. Every donor gave a peripheral blood sample, and the peripheral blood mononuclear cells from that sample were used for TCR beta sequencing. Genomic DNA was extracted from the blood cell samples with the Qiagen DNeasy Blood Extraction Kit. Sequenced input: PBMCs. The receptor's source is a boy between 10 and 17 years old in good health and CMV-seronegative. This chain is built from TRBV30 and TRBJ2-2, with the D segment identity uncertain. Here is the DNA: TGTGCCTGGAGTGGAGGATATAAACGCCCGACCGGGGAGCTGTTTTTT. Translated, it reads CAWSGGYKRPTGELFF.